This entry lists 19 T cell receptor beta chains sequenced from one sample in a study of T cells in Graves' hyperthyroidism and ophthalmopathy. Authors of the study amplified TCR beta CDR3 regions from RNA transcripts. The primer set for the first-round RT-PCR of the TCR CDR3 was HTBI. TCRdb passed the multiplex PCR reads through MiXCR, listing each CDR3 protein once. The sample contains roughly 700,000 distinct CDR3 sequences, around 15% of which appear only once. The specimen sequenced was blood. Every receptor here comes from a man in his forties or fifties with Graves' hyperthyroidism.

This clonotype was counted many times. This chain joins TRBV28 and TRBJ2-1, with TRBD2 identical over 8 bases. Trimming cost V 1 base and J 2 bases; bases outside gene matches: 4. Germline assignment: CDR1 MDHEN and CDR2 SYDVKM. The CDR3 is 16 amino acids. The CDR3 nucleotides read TGTGCCAGCAGTTTATCTAGCGGGCGAGCCTACAATGAGCAGTTCTTC. This codes for CASSLSSGRAYNEQFF. The variable domain in full, completed from reference TRBV28 and TRBJ2-1, reads DVKVTQSSRYLVKRTGEKVFLECVQDMDHENMFWYRQDPGLGLRLIYFSYDVKMKEKGDIPEGYSVSREKKERFSLILESASTNQTSMYLCASSLSSGRAYNEQFFGPGTRLTVL.

This clonotype was detected a few times. The chain carries TRBV20-1 and TRBJ2-5; a weak D match, TRBD2 (7 bases). V was shortened by 0 bases and J by 5 bases, with 16 bases between the two germline ends. The length of the CDR3 is 15 residues. In germline, CDR1 is DFQATT, CDR2 SNEGSKA (reference sequence). CDR3 protein: CSAREAGGLGETQYF. The CDR3 nucleotides read TGCAGTGCTAGAGAGGCCGGGGGGCTCGGGGAGACCCAGTACTTC.

The sample holds many counts of this clonotype. V usage is TRBV3-1 and J usage is TRBJ1-1; the D is unclear. Germline V lookup: CDR1 LGHDT, CDR2 YNNKEL (reference sequence). With 2 bases removed from V and 1 base from J, the gap between germline ends came to 11 bases. The CDR3 covers 15 residues. The CDR3 DNA reads TGTGCCAGCAGCCAACAAGGAGCGCCGAACACTGAAGCTTTCTTT. Its protein is CASSQQGAPNTEAFF.

The genes are TRBV20-1 and TRBJ1-2; D gene unclear. Germline-derived CDR1 and CDR2 are DFQATT and SNEGSKA (reference sequence). V lost 2 bases to trimming and J lost 8 bases, with 15 bases between them. CDR3 length: 13 residues. CDR3 in amino acids: CSARLTAVRGYTF. The CDR3 DNA follows: TGCAGTGCTAGACTGACCGCAGTGCGGGGCTACACCTTC.

J is TRBJ2-3 and V is TRBV27, with 7 bases fitting TRBD1. This CDR3 comprises 12 residues. Germline CDR1 and CDR2: MNHEY and SMNVEV (reference sequence). V was pared by 5 bases and J by 12 bases, with 8 bases of the junction left unmatched. The CDR3 loop is CASSLPGQLQYF. The DNA for the CDR3 is TGTGCCAGCAGTCTCCCGGGACAGCTTCAGTATTTT.

Many counts were recorded for this clonotype. The chain links TRBV5-1 to TRBJ1-1; 10 bases map to TRBD1. CDR1 is SGHRS and CDR2 is YFSETQ in the germline V gene. The CDR3 has 19 residues. V gave up 0 bases and J gave up 4 bases; unmatched junction bases: 15. The CDR3 sequence is CASSLEGRGTGVYSTEAFF. CDR3 coding DNA: TGCGCCAGCAGCTTGGAGGGGCGCGGGACAGGGGTTTACAGCACTGAAGCTTTCTTT.

With respect to this clonotype: This may be a read error, as it is one base from a much larger clone. CDR3 sequence reads: CDSSEGVSADTQYF. CDR3 DNA: TGCGACAGCAGCGAGGGAGTGAGTGCAGATACGCAGTATTTT. The chain joins TRBV5-1 to TRBJ2-3; D perhaps matches TRBD2 (5 bases). Germline CDR1 SGHRS, CDR2 YFSETQ. The CDR3 length is 14 residues.

The rearrangement links TRBV20-1 to TRBJ2-1; 8 bases agree with TRBD2. The CDR3 runs to 13 residues. V shed 0 bases and J 9 bases; nucleotides not matched to a gene: 4. Germline assignment: CDR1 DFQATT and CDR2 SNEGSKA (reference sequence). The CDR3 region is CSARDRLAIEQFF. In DNA form, the CDR3 reads TGCAGTGCTAGAGATCGACTAGCGATTGAGCAGTTCTTC.

The table lists this clonotype with a few counts. The chain joins TRBV20-1 to TRBJ1-4; D is perhaps TRBD1 (6 bases). The CDR3 covers 21 residues. In germline, CDR1 is DFQATT, CDR2 SNEGSKA (reference sequence). The V gene lost 3 bases and the J gene lost 7 bases, with 36 bases spanning the gap. This chain's CDR3 is CSASPFWGARHPREVSEKLFF. In DNA form, the CDR3 reads TGCAGTGCTAGCCCATTCTGGGGGGCAAGACATCCACGCGAAGTTAGTGAAAAACTGTTTTTT.

Ten or more counts support this clonotype. The V and J genes are TRBV5-1 and TRBJ2-7; the D gene is possibly TRBD2 (5 bases). There are 15 residues in the CDR3. Germline V gives CDR1 SGHRS, CDR2 YFSETQ. The V end was cut by 4 bases, the J end by 2 bases, with 16 bases between. The CDR3 DNA sequence: TGCGCCAGCAGCCAAAAGGACTCCGGGACCTACGAGCAGTACTTC. Residues: CASSQKDSGTYEQYF.

The rearrangement joins TRBV28 to TRBJ2-7; TRBD1 aligns across 9 bases. Germline assignment: CDR1 MDHEN and CDR2 SYDVKM. This CDR3 has 13 amino acids. CDR3 coding DNA: TGTGTTGTCAGGGACAGGGATATTTACGAGCAGTACTTC. Protein product: CVVRDRDIYEQYF.

This clonotype was observed at least ten times. V gene TRBV28 combines with J gene TRBJ2-1, with TRBD2 matching 7 bases. The CDR3 is 14 residues long. With V trimmed by 4 bases and J by 4 bases, 4 bases remained unmatched. CDR1 and CDR2 (germline): MDHEN, SYDVKM. CDR3 region: CASSSLAEYNEQFF. The CDR3 DNA sequence: TGTGCCAGCAGTTCGCTAGCGGAATACAATGAGCAGTTCTTC.

This chain joins TRBV7-2 and TRBJ2-4, with D perhaps being TRBD1 or TRBD2 (6 bases each). The germline V gene has CDR1 SGHTA and CDR2 FQGNSA. Deletions cut 5 bases from V and 1 base from J, with 18 bases between. This CDR3 region has 17 residues. CDR3 bases: TGTGCCAGCAGCCCTAGGAAGGGGGGCGCGGCCAAAAACATTCAGTACTTC. It encodes CASSPRKGGAAKNIQYF. The entire variable domain, with the rest obtained from reference TRBV7-2 and TRBJ2-4, is as follows: GAGVSQSPSNKVTEKGKDVELRCDPISGHTALYWYRQSLGQGLEFLIYFQGNSAPDKSGLPSDRFSAERTGGSVSTLTIQRTQQEDSAVYLCASSPRKGGAAKNIQYFGAGTRLSVL.

In its sample, this clonotype was seen many times. The V call is TRBV5-1, the J call TRBJ1-6, with D perhaps TRBD1 (6 bases). This CDR3 is 12 amino acids long. Germline V gives CDR1 SGHRS, CDR2 YFSETQ. The V and J ends lost 6 bases and 7 bases respectively, with 8 bases between them. The CDR3: CASKGENSPLHF. The CDR3 region has the DNA TGCGCCAGCAAGGGGGAGAATTCACCCCTCCACTTT.

This rearrangement joins TRBV28 to TRBJ2-3; TRBD2 agrees at 14 bases. Germline V lookup: CDR1 MDHEN, CDR2 SYDVKM. The CDR3 sequence is 17 residues long. V lost 5 bases and J lost 2; bases outside the gene matches: 6. CDR3 in amino acids: CASSPGLAGAITDTQYF. The DNA of the CDR3 is TGTGCCAGCAGTCCGGGACTAGCGGGAGCGATCACAGATACGCAGTATTTT.

This clonotype has only one observation. The V gene is TRBV9, the J gene TRBJ2-6; D call uncertain. The length of the CDR3 is 15 residues. Germline CDR1 is SGDLS and CDR2 is YYNGEE. V was trimmed by 0 bases and J by 4 bases, leaving 8 bases between them. The CDR3 here is CASSVDGDGANVLTF. In DNA, the CDR3 is TGTGCCAGCAGCGTAGATGGCGACGGGGCCAACGTCCTGACTTTC.

This clonotype came up a few times. This may stem from a read error, because a much larger clone lies one nucleotide away. Lacking the conserved final phenylalanine or tryptophan, this CDR3 likely reflects a read error. In DNA form, the CDR3 reads TGTGCCAGCTCTGGGCCGAAGAACTCGAACACTGAAGCTTTCCTT. It encodes CASSGPKNSNTEAFL. This chain links TRBV28 with TRBJ1-1; D remains ambiguous. CDR1 and CDR2 from the germline V gene are MDHEN and SYDVKM. There are 15 residues in the CDR3. Trimming left V 8 bases short and J 1 base short, with 17 bases between.

There are a few counts of this clonotype. The V and J genes are TRBV5-1 and TRBJ2-7, with TRBD1 matching over 9 bases. CDR3 length: 15 residues. Germline trimming cut 4 bases from V and 4 bases from J; bases unmatched to any gene: 9. The germline V gene encodes CDR1 SGHRS and CDR2 YFSETQ. The DNA for the CDR3 is TGCGCCAGCAGCCCGAGACAGGGGGTAGGTTACGAGCAGTACTTC. It is translated as CASSPRQGVGYEQYF. Drawing the rest from reference TRBV5-1 and TRBJ2-7, the complete variable domain is KAGVTQTPRYLIKTRGQQVTLSCSPISGHRSVSWYQQTPGQGLQFLFEYFSETQRNKGNFPGRFSGRQFSNSRSEMNVSTLELGDSALYLCASSPRQGVGYEQYFGPGTRLTVT.

This clonotype has just a few counts. This chain connects TRBV5-1 to TRBJ1-5, with 10 bases lining up with TRBD1. The CDR3 is 16 residues long. Germline lookup yields CDR1 SGHRS and CDR2 YFSETQ. V lost 2 bases to trimming and J lost 3 bases; unmatched junction nucleotides: 5. The CDR3: CASSLSGTGANQPQHF. The DNA of the CDR3 is TGCGCCAGCAGCTTAAGCGGGACAGGGGCCAATCAGCCCCAGCATTTT.